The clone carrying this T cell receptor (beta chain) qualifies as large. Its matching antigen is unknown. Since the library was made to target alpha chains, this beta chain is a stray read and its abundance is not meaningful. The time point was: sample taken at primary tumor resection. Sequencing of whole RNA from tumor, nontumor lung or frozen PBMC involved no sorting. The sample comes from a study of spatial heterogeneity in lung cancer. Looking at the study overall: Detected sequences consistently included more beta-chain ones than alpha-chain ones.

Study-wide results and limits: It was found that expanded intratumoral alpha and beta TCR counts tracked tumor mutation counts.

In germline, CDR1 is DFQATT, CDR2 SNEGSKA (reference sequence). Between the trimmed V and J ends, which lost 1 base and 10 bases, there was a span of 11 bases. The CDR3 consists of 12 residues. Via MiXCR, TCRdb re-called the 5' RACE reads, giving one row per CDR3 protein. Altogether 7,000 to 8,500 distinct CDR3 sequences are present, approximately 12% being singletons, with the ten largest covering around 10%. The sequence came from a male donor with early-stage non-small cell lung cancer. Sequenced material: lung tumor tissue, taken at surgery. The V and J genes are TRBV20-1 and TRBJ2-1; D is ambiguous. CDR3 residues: CSARGPLKEQFF. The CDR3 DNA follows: TGCAGTGCTAGAGGACCCCTCAAGGAGCAGTTCTTC.